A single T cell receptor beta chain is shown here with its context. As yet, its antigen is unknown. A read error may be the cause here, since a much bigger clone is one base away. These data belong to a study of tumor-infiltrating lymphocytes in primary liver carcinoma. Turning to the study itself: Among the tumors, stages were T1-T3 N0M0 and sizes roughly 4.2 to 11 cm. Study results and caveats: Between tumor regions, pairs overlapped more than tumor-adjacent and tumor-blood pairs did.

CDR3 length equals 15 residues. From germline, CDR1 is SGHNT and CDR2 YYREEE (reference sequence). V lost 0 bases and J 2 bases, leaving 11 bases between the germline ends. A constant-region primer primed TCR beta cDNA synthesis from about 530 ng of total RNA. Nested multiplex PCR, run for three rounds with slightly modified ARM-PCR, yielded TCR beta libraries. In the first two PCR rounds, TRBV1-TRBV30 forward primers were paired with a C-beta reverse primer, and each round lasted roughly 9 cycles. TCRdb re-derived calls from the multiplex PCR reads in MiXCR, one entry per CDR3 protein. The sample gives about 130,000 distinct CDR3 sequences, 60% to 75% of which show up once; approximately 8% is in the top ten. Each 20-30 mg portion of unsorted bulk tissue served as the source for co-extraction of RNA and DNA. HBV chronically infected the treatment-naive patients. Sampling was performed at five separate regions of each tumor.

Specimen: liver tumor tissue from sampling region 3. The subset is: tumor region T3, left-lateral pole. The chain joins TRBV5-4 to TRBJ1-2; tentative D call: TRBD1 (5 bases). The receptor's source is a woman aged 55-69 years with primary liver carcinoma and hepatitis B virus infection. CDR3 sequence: CASSLGGADNYGYTF. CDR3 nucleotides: TGTGCCAGCAGCTTGGGCGGGGCCGACAACTATGGCTACACCTTC.